The entry below gives a single T cell receptor delta chain sequence along with its context. This clone is deemed medium-sized (0.01 to 0.1%). Its antigen is unknown. No base quality information exists; no much larger clone differs at one position. The library was prepared using RT-PCR. The sequencing machine was an Illumina MiSeq. TCRdb reprocessed the public data with the CATT caller; entries with the same nucleotide sequence were combined afterwards. Present in this sample are about 1,800 delta-chain clones, about 6.5% of which were seen just once. In total, the top ten clones hold roughly 7.7% of the sample. The source of the sample is a study of gammadelta T cells in human blood (dated by TCRdb to about 2020). Beyond this particular receptor, the publication reports: The study reported that microbial exposure appeared to drive polyclonal expansion of innate gamma-delta T cells immediately after birth.

Spanning cysteine to phenylalanine, the CDR3 consists of 23 amino acids. Only CDR3 DNA remains: 69 bases, in frame from the first base. V ends up 2 bases short and J 0 bases short, with an unmatched junction base count of 21. Via the germline V gene, CDR1 is TSWWSYY and CDR2 QGS. Sequenced material: non-Vgamma9Vdelta2 gamma-delta T cells from fetal blood. The clonotype comes from a human fetus. The chain joins TRDV1 to TRDJ1; a stretch of 13 junction bases matches TRDD3. The nucleotide sequence is given as TGTGCTCTTGGGGAAAGTCGGGTCCTACGGGTACTGGGGGATACGGAGTACACCGATAAACTCATCTTT. Its product reads: CALGESRVLRVLGDTEYTDKLIF.